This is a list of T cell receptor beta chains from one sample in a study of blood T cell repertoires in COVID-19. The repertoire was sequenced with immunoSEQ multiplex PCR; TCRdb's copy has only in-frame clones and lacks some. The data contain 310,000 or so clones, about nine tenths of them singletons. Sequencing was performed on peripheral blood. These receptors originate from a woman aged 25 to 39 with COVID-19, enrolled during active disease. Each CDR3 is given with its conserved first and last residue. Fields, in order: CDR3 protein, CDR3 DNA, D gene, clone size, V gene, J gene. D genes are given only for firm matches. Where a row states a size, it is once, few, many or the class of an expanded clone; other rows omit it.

CDR3 protein: CASSLGEGTGELFF
CDR3 DNA: TGTGCTAGCAGCTTGGGCGAGGGCACCGGGGAGCTGTTTTTT
D gene: NA
clone size: NA
V gene: TRBV7-7
J gene: TRBJ2-2

CDR3 protein: CASSVRLAGDGAGELFF
CDR3 DNA: TGTGCCAGCAGCGTGCGGCTAGCGGGAGACGGGGCCGGGGAGCTGTTTTTT
D gene: TRBD2
clone size: once
V gene: TRBV9
J gene: TRBJ2-2

CDR3 protein: CASREDLTGTGEYF
CDR3 DNA: TGTGCCAGCAGAGAAGACTTAACCGGGACAGGAGAATATTTT
D gene: TRBD1
clone size: NA
V gene: TRBV6-1
J gene: TRBJ2-3

CDR3 protein: CASRETGNSPLHF
CDR3 DNA: TGTGCCAGCAGGGAGACGGGTAATTCACCCCTCCACTTT
D gene: NA
clone size: NA
V gene: TRBV6-4
J gene: TRBJ1-6

CDR3 protein: CASSGSVLYEQYF
CDR3 DNA: TGTGCCAGTAGCGGGAGTGTTCTGTACGAGCAGTACTTC
D gene: TRBD2
clone size: NA
V gene: TRBV6-5
J gene: TRBJ2-7

CDR3 protein: CAITQGFGDTEAFF
CDR3 DNA: TGTGCCATCACCCAAGGATTCGGGGACACTGAAGCTTTCTTT
D gene: NA
clone size: NA
V gene: TRBV10-3
J gene: TRBJ1-1

CDR3 protein: CASSQLAGGGTKEQYF
CDR3 DNA: TGTGCCAGCAGCCAATTAGCGGGAGGGGGGACTAAGGAGCAGTACTTC
D gene: TRBD2
clone size: NA
V gene: TRBV3-1/TRBV3-2
J gene: TRBJ2-7

CDR3 protein: CASSTSGRTDTQYF
CDR3 DNA: TGTGCCAGCAGCACTAGCGGGAGGACAGATACGCAGTATTTT
D gene: TRBD2
clone size: NA
V gene: TRBV6-2/TRBV6-3
J gene: TRBJ2-3

CDR3 protein: CASSTGTSGGEQYF
CDR3 DNA: TGTGCCAGCAGCACCGGGACTAGTGGGGGGGAGCAGTACTTC
D gene: TRBD2
clone size: NA
V gene: TRBV9
J gene: TRBJ2-7

CDR3 protein: CATSARQGVIEKLFF
CDR3 DNA: TGTGCCACCAGCGCCCGACAGGGAGTCATTGAAAAACTGTTTTTT
D gene: TRBD1
clone size: NA
V gene: TRBV15
J gene: TRBJ1-4

CDR3 protein: CASSPWTGGKKTSSSYEQYF
CDR3 DNA: TGTGCCAGCAGCCCATGGACAGGGGGAAAAAAGACTAGCAGTTCCTACGAGCAGTACTTC
D gene: TRBD1
clone size: NA
V gene: TRBV7-6
J gene: TRBJ2-7

CDR3 protein: CASSQPGQPFGGYTF
CDR3 DNA: TGCGCCAGCAGCCAACCGGGACAGCCATTCGGGGGCTACACCTTC
D gene: TRBD1
clone size: once
V gene: TRBV5-1
J gene: TRBJ1-2

CDR3 protein: CASSQSPQVWETQYF
CDR3 DNA: TGTGCCAGCAGCCAATCCCCACAGGTCTGGGAGACCCAGTACTTC
D gene: NA
clone size: NA
V gene: TRBV3-1/TRBV3-2
J gene: TRBJ2-5

CDR3 protein: CASGTAPYEQYF
CDR3 DNA: TGTGCCAGCGGGACTGCACCCTACGAGCAGTACTTC
D gene: NA
clone size: NA
V gene: TRBV25-1
J gene: TRBJ2-7

CDR3 protein: CARRTGNSPLHF
CDR3 DNA: TGTGCCCGTAGGACAGGTAATTCACCCCTCCACTTT
D gene: TRBD1
clone size: NA
V gene: TRBV11-2
J gene: TRBJ1-6

CDR3 protein: CASSVDRFQGNSPLHF
CDR3 DNA: TGTGCCAGCAGTGTGGACAGGTTCCAGGGAAATTCACCCCTCCACTTT
D gene: TRBD1
clone size: few
V gene: TRBV2
J gene: TRBJ1-6

CDR3 protein: CASSPGTSGRMYTQYF
CDR3 DNA: TGTGCCAGCAGTCCCGGGACTAGCGGGAGAATGTATACGCAGTATTTT
D gene: TRBD2
clone size: NA
V gene: TRBV2
J gene: TRBJ2-3

CDR3 protein: CATSRRLSSSYNEQFF
CDR3 DNA: TGTGCCACCAGCAGACGGCTATCTAGCTCCTACAATGAGCAGTTCTTC
D gene: NA
clone size: NA
V gene: TRBV15
J gene: TRBJ2-1

CDR3 protein: CASSLIRGRNEQFF
CDR3 DNA: TGTGCCAGCAGCTTGATCAGGGGTCGAAATGAGCAGTTCTTC
D gene: NA
clone size: NA
V gene: TRBV5-6
J gene: TRBJ2-1

CDR3 protein: CASSEELAGGAAQYF
CDR3 DNA: TGTGCCAGCAGTGAAGAGCTAGCGGGAGGCGCGGCGCAGTATTTT
D gene: TRBD2
clone size: NA
V gene: TRBV2
J gene: TRBJ2-3

CDR3 protein: CASSETGLAGQETQYF
CDR3 DNA: TGTGCCAGCAGTGAAACGGGACTAGCGGGTCAAGAGACCCAGTACTTC
D gene: TRBD2
clone size: NA
V gene: TRBV6-1
J gene: TRBJ2-5

CDR3 protein: CASSFRNRLANYEQYF
CDR3 DNA: TGTGCCAGCAGCTTCAGGAACAGACTAGCAAACTACGAGCAGTACTTC
D gene: TRBD2
clone size: NA
V gene: TRBV7-2
J gene: TRBJ2-7

CDR3 protein: CASSGGVVNSPLHF
CDR3 DNA: TGTGCCAGCAGCGGGGGGGTGGTTAATTCACCCCTCCACTTT
D gene: NA
clone size: NA
V gene: TRBV3-1/TRBV3-2
J gene: TRBJ1-6

CDR3 protein: CASSFSLAENSYEQYF
CDR3 DNA: TGTGCCAGCAGCTTTAGCCTAGCGGAAAACTCCTACGAGCAGTACTTC
D gene: TRBD2
clone size: NA
V gene: TRBV11-2
J gene: TRBJ2-7

CDR3 protein: CASSLGPSGYEQYF
CDR3 DNA: TGTGCCAGCAGCTTGGGTCCTAGCGGGTACGAGCAGTACTTC
D gene: TRBD2
clone size: NA
V gene: TRBV5-6
J gene: TRBJ2-7

CDR3 protein: CASSSGQGAGELFF
CDR3 DNA: TGTGCCAGCAGTTCCGGACAGGGAGCCGGGGAGCTGTTTTTT
D gene: TRBD1
clone size: NA
V gene: TRBV6-2/TRBV6-3
J gene: TRBJ2-2

CDR3 protein: CASSLDPRQGYNSPLHF
CDR3 DNA: TGTGCCAGCAGCTTGGACCCCAGACAGGGGTATAATTCACCCCTCCACTTT
D gene: TRBD1
clone size: NA
V gene: TRBV5-6
J gene: TRBJ1-6

CDR3 protein: CAWSPSGSRYF
CDR3 DNA: TGTGCCTGGAGTCCTAGCGGGAGTAGGTATTTT
D gene: TRBD2
clone size: NA
V gene: TRBV30
J gene: TRBJ2-3

CDR3 protein: CASRLGGTGERMNTEAFF
CDR3 DNA: TGTGCCAGCAGACTAGGCGGGACAGGGGAGAGAATGAACACTGAAGCTTTCTTT
D gene: TRBD1
clone size: NA
V gene: TRBV7-6
J gene: TRBJ1-1

CDR3 protein: CASSVEAGLGLFSGANVLTF
CDR3 DNA: TGTGCCAGCAGCGTAGAGGCAGGGCTCGGCCTTTTCTCTGGGGCCAACGTCCTGACTTTC
D gene: NA
clone size: NA
V gene: TRBV9
J gene: TRBJ2-6

CDR3 protein: CSVEDRVENTIYF
CDR3 DNA: TGCAGCGTTGAGGACAGGGTGGAAAACACCATATATTTT
D gene: TRBD1
clone size: NA
V gene: TRBV29-1
J gene: TRBJ1-3

CDR3 protein: CSVTSGSSYEQYF
CDR3 DNA: TGCAGCGTCACTAGCGGGAGCTCCTACGAGCAGTACTTC
D gene: TRBD2
clone size: NA
V gene: TRBV29-1
J gene: TRBJ2-7

CDR3 protein: CASSWLQGRPHNEQFF
CDR3 DNA: TGTGCCAGCAGTTGGCTGCAGGGCCGACCCCACAATGAGCAGTTCTTC
D gene: NA
clone size: once
V gene: TRBV28
J gene: TRBJ2-1

CDR3 protein: CASSQDHFYGYTF
CDR3 DNA: TGTGCCAGCAGCCAAGATCACTTCTATGGCTACACCTTC
D gene: NA
clone size: few
V gene: TRBV14
J gene: TRBJ1-2

CDR3 protein: CATSGSDDSYYEQYF
CDR3 DNA: TGTGCCACCAGTGGTTCGGATGACAGCTACTACGAGCAGTACTTC
D gene: NA
clone size: NA
V gene: TRBV24-1
J gene: TRBJ2-7

CDR3 protein: CASSPGTGERYLETQYF
CDR3 DNA: TGCGCCAGCAGCCCAGGGACAGGGGAACGTTATCTAGAGACCCAGTACTTC
D gene: TRBD1
clone size: NA
V gene: TRBV4-1
J gene: TRBJ2-5

CDR3 protein: CATSDNRIQYF
CDR3 DNA: TGTGCCACCAGTGACAACAGGATACAGTACTTC
D gene: NA
clone size: NA
V gene: TRBV24-1
J gene: TRBJ2-7

CDR3 protein: CASSFEPSGTSTDTQYF
CDR3 DNA: TGTGCCAGCAGTTTCGAGCCTAGCGGGACCAGCACAGATACGCAGTATTTT
D gene: TRBD2
clone size: NA
V gene: TRBV28
J gene: TRBJ2-3

CDR3 protein: CASTLESGQPLIWHF
CDR3 DNA: TGTGCCAGCACCCTCGAATCGGGACAGCCATTAATATGGCATTTT
D gene: TRBD1
clone size: NA
V gene: TRBV28
J gene: TRBJ1-5

CDR3 protein: CASSAGQGARYGQYF
CDR3 DNA: TGTGCCAGCAGTGCCGGGCAGGGGGCAAGGTATGGGCAGTACTTC
D gene: TRBD1
clone size: NA
V gene: TRBV2
J gene: TRBJ2-7

CDR3 protein: CASSVGTEGRAYNEQFF
CDR3 DNA: TGTGCCAGCAGCGTAGGGACCGAGGGGAGGGCCTACAATGAGCAGTTCTTC
D gene: TRBD2
clone size: NA
V gene: TRBV9
J gene: TRBJ2-1

CDR3 protein: CASSTGLAADAQYF
CDR3 DNA: TGTGCCAGCAGCACAGGACTAGCGGCAGACGCGCAGTACTTC
D gene: TRBD2
clone size: NA
V gene: TRBV7-6
J gene: TRBJ2-7

CDR3 protein: CASSKDCGSGDYTGELFF
CDR3 DNA: TGTGCCAGCAGCAAAGATTGCGGGTCGGGCGACTACACCGGGGAGCTGTTTTTT
D gene: NA
clone size: once
V gene: TRBV21-1
J gene: TRBJ2-2

CDR3 protein: CASSRDRGFTGELFF
CDR3 DNA: TGTGCCAGCAGCCGGGACAGGGGATTCACCGGGGAGCTGTTTTTT
D gene: TRBD1
clone size: NA
V gene: TRBV6-2/TRBV6-3
J gene: TRBJ2-2

CDR3 protein: CASSFPVSGANVLTF
CDR3 DNA: TGTGCCAGCAGCTTTCCAGTCTCTGGGGCCAACGTCCTGACTTTC
D gene: NA
clone size: NA
V gene: TRBV7-2
J gene: TRBJ2-6

CDR3 protein: CASSLGGTGANYGYTF
CDR3 DNA: TGTGCCAGCAGCTTAGGGGGGACAGGAGCTAACTATGGCTACACCTTC
D gene: TRBD1
clone size: NA
V gene: TRBV7-2
J gene: TRBJ1-2

CDR3 protein: CASTLDTWTNSPLHF
CDR3 DNA: TGCGCCAGCACCCTGGACACATGGACAAATTCACCCCTCCACTTT
D gene: NA
clone size: NA
V gene: TRBV5-1
J gene: TRBJ1-6

CDR3 protein: CASSVDIQYF
CDR3 DNA: TGTGCCAGCAGTGTAGACATTCAGTACTTC
D gene: NA
clone size: NA
V gene: TRBV2
J gene: TRBJ2-4

CDR3 protein: CASSLDIRTNEKLFF
CDR3 DNA: TGTGCCAGCAGTCTGGACATAAGAACTAATGAAAAACTGTTTTTT
D gene: NA
clone size: NA
V gene: TRBV28
J gene: TRBJ1-4

CDR3 protein: CASRREPQETQYF
CDR3 DNA: TGTGCCAGCAGACGGGAACCCCAAGAGACCCAGTACTTC
D gene: NA
clone size: NA
V gene: TRBV2
J gene: TRBJ2-5

CDR3 protein: CASSERTGGGYGYTF
CDR3 DNA: TGTGCCAGCAGTGAAAGGACAGGGGGCGGCTATGGCTACACCTTC
D gene: TRBD1
clone size: NA
V gene: TRBV2
J gene: TRBJ1-2

CDR3 protein: CASSDWEKAEQYF
CDR3 DNA: TGTGCCAGCAGTGACTGGGAGAAGGCCGAGCAGTACTTC
D gene: NA
clone size: few
V gene: TRBV2
J gene: TRBJ2-7

CDR3 protein: CASSRRTGGNNEQFF
CDR3 DNA: TGTGCCAGCAGCCGCCGGACAGGGGGAAACAATGAGCAGTTCTTC
D gene: TRBD1
clone size: NA
V gene: TRBV6-6
J gene: TRBJ2-1

CDR3 protein: CASSLVRFYEQYF
CDR3 DNA: TGTGCCAGCAGTTTGGTCAGGTTTTACGAGCAGTACTTC
D gene: NA
clone size: NA
V gene: TRBV28
J gene: TRBJ2-7

CDR3 protein: CASSLFRGLGPQHF
CDR3 DNA: TGTGCCAGCAGTTTATTCAGGGGGCTTGGGCCCCAGCATTTT
D gene: TRBD1
clone size: NA
V gene: TRBV28
J gene: TRBJ1-5